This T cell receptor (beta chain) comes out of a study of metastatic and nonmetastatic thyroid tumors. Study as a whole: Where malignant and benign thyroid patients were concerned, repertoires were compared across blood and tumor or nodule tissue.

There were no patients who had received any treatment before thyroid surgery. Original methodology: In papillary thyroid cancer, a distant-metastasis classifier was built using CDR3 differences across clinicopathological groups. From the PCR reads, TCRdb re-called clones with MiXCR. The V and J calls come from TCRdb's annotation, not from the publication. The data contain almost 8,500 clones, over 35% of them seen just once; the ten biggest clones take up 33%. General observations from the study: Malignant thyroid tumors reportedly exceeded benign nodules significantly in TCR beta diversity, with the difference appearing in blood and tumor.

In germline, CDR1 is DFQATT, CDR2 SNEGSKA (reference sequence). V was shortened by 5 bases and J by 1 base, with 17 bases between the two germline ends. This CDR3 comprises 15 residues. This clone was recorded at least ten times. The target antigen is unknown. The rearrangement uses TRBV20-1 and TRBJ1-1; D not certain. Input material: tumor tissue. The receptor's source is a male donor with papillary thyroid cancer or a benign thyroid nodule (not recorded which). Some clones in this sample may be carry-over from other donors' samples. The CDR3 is CSASPGRVSNTEAFF. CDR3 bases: TGCAGTGCTTCCCCCGGCAGAGTTTCGAACACTGAAGCTTTCTTT.